These T cell receptor beta chains were read from a single sample in a study of response to subunit inactivated influenza vaccine. A single record per CDR3 protein comes from TCRdb applying MiXCR to the RT-PCR reads. The repertoire has under 850,000 distinct CDR3 sequences, roughly 20% of them found once; the top ten carry 9.5% to 13%. This material consisted of PBMCs from blood, taken around 5 days after vaccination. The source is a man in his fifties who received an inactivated influenza vaccine. CDR3s include the opening cysteine and the closing phenylalanine or tryptophan. The order of the fields is D gene, clone size, V gene, J gene, CDR3 protein, CDR3 DNA. The D gene is left open where the match is weak. Size is omitted from some rows. Given values are once, few, many or a class for expanded clones.

.,few,TRBV4-3,TRBJ2-1,CASSQEVWGSSYNEQFF,TGCGCCAGCAGCCAAGAGGTATGGGGAAGCTCCTACAATGAGCAGTTCTTC
.,.,TRBV20-1,TRBJ1-5,CSARDDGIRQPQHF,TGCAGTGCTAGAGATGACGGGATTAGGCAGCCCCAGCATTTT
.,.,TRBV12-3/TRBV12-4,TRBJ2-7,CASSLSNSYEQYF,TGTGCCAGCAGTTTAAGCAACTCCTACGAGCAGTACTTC
.,.,TRBV5-6,TRBJ2-5,CASSLYRVAREETQYF,TGTGCCAGCAGCTTGTACAGGGTGGCGCGAGAAGAGACCCAGTACTTC
.,.,TRBV29-1,TRBJ1-3,CSVDAGTHGNTIYF,TGCAGCGTTGACGCAGGGACTCATGGAAACACCATATATTTT
.,.,TRBV12-3/TRBV12-4,TRBJ2-3,CASSLKDPTGTGTQYF,TGTGCCAGCAGTTTAAAGGACCCGACGGGTACTGGTACGCAGTATTTT
.,.,TRBV5-1,TRBJ1-2,CASSLGGQTHYGYTF,TGCGCCAGCAGCTTGGGAGGACAGACACACTATGGCTACACCTTC
.,few,TRBV12-3/TRBV12-4,TRBJ2-1,CASSRGSPYNEQFF,TGTGCCAGCAGTCGGGGCTCACCCTACAATGAGCAGTTCTTC
.,many,TRBV5-1,TRBJ2-2,CASSFDTGELFF,TGCGCCAGCAGCTTCGACACCGGGGAGCTGTTTTTT
.,.,TRBV7-9,TRBJ1-1,CASSYGAHSLF,TGTGCCAGCAGCTATGGGGCACATAGTCTCTTT
.,.,TRBV4-3,TRBJ1-4,CASSAAAATNEKLFF,TGCGCCAGCAGCGCAGCGGCCGCAACTAATGAAAAACTGTTTTTT
TRBD2,.,TRBV20-1,TRBJ2-1,CSARRTSGGLNNEQFF,TGCAGTGCTAGGAGGACTAGCGGGGGGTTAAACAATGAGCAGTTCTTC
.,.,TRBV7-9,TRBJ1-4,CASSSLTGRGEKLFF,TGTGCCAGCAGCTCCCTGACAGGACGGGGTGAAAAACTGTTTTTT
.,few,TRBV20-1,TRBJ1-5,CSARAGGSGNQPQHF,TGCAGTGCTAGGGCCGGAGGGTCGGGCAATCAGCCCCAGCATTTT
TRBD1,few,TRBV14,TRBJ2-3,CASSQRQGITDTQYF,TGTGCCAGCAGCCAAAGACAGGGGATCACAGATACGCAGTATTTT
.,.,TRBV2,TRBJ2-7,CASSEGSGLSYEQYF,TGTGCCAGCAGTGAAGGTAGCGGACTATCCTACGAGCAGTACTTC
.,.,TRBV27,TRBJ2-2,CEKGGDKRNTGELFF,TGTGAAAAGGGGGGGGACAAGCGAAACACCGGGGAGCTGTTTTTT
.,.,TRBV7-9,TRBJ2-3,CASSSTRTGTDTQYF,TGTGCCAGCAGCTCAACCCGTACGGGCACAGATACGCAGTATTTT
.,many,TRBV12-3/TRBV12-4,TRBJ1-1,CASSPLDEAFF,TGTGCCAGCAGTCCCCTTGATGAAGCTTTCTTT
.,few,TRBV7-2,TRBJ1-6,CASSPTSHNSPLHF,TGTGCCAGCAGCCCTACATCACATAATTCACCCCTCCACTTT
TRBD1,.,TRBV10-3,TRBJ2-1,CAISGTGVSNEQFF,TGTGCCATCAGTGGGACAGGGGTATCTAATGAGCAGTTCTTC
.,few,TRBV14,TRBJ2-1,CASSQGLIYNEQFF,TGTGCCAGCAGCCAAGGGCTGATCTACAATGAGCAGTTCTTC
.,.,TRBV20-1,TRBJ1-3,CSAARVGNTIYF,TGCAGTGCTGCCCGGGTCGGAAACACCATATATTTT
TRBD1,.,TRBV6-1,TRBJ2-1,CASSAGGDREFF,TGTGCCAGCAGTGCAGGGGGGGACAGGGAGTTCTTC
TRBD2,many,TRBV29-1,TRBJ2-1,CSVEDRSLAGYNEQFF,TGCAGCGTTGAAGATCGAAGTCTAGCGGGCTACAATGAGCAGTTCTTC
TRBD1,.,TRBV5-5,TRBJ2-5,CASSLWDSQETQYF,TGTGCCAGCAGCTTGTGGGACAGCCAAGAGACCCAGTACTTC
TRBD2,few,TRBV5-1,TRBJ2-3,CASAPYSGGPVDTQYF,TGCGCCAGCGCGCCCTACTCGGGGGGGCCAGTAGATACGCAGTATTTT
.,many,TRBV29-1,TRBJ2-7,CSVEASSKRQQYF,TGCAGCGTTGAAGCATCGAGTAAAAGGCAACAGTACTTC
TRBD1,.,TRBV12-3/TRBV12-4,TRBJ1-5,CASALGQGVSNQPQHF,TGTGCCAGCGCCCTGGGACAGGGAGTGAGCAATCAGCCCCAGCATTTT
TRBD2,.,TRBV9,TRBJ2-1,CASSVSSGAMYYNEQFF,TGTGCCAGCAGCGTAAGCAGCGGGGCTATGTATTACAATGAGCAGTTCTTC
TRBD2,.,TRBV11-2,TRBJ2-3,CASSSLLAGYTDTQYF,TGTGCCAGCAGCTCTCTACTAGCGGGGTACACAGATACGCAGTATTTT
.,few,TRBV15,TRBJ2-7,CATRFNLASSYEQYF,TGTGCCACCAGGTTCAACCTAGCGTCCTCCTACGAGCAGTACTTC
.,few,TRBV4-3,TRBJ1-1,CASSQDVRADVNTEAFF,TGCGCCAGCAGCCAAGATGTCAGGGCAGATGTAAACACTGAAGCTTTCTTT
.,few,TRBV3-1,TRBJ2-1,CASSQDRERSSYNEQFF,TGTGCCAGCAGCCAAGATCGCGAGCGGAGCTCCTACAATGAGCAGTTCTTC
.,many,TRBV7-2,TRBJ2-7,CASSLAEGTSSYEQYF,TGTGCCAGCAGCTTAGCGGAGGGAACCAGCTCCTACGAGCAGTACTTC
.,many,TRBV27,TRBJ2-3,CASSLSPWGQTDTQYF,TGTGCCAGCAGTTTGTCACCGTGGGGCCAAACAGATACGCAGTATTTT
.,.,TRBV6-1,TRBJ2-7,CASSESFDYEQYF,TGTGCCAGCAGTGAGTCTTTCGATTACGAGCAGTACTTC
TRBD1,few,TRBV20-1,TRBJ2-1,CSATTGTGDNEQFF,TGCAGTGCTACTACCGGGACAGGGGATAATGAGCAGTTCTTC
TRBD2,many,TRBV20-1,TRBJ2-1,CSAQSGRGEQFF,TGCAGTGCTCAAAGCGGGAGGGGTGAGCAGTTCTTC
TRBD1,many,TRBV6-2/TRBV6-3,TRBJ2-1,CASKGTGLYNEQFF,TGTGCCAGCAAAGGGACAGGCCTCTACAATGAGCAGTTCTTC
.,once,TRBV28,TRBJ1-5,CASSPSGPTNQPQHF,TGTGCCAGCAGTCCCTCGGGACCGACCAATCAGCCCCAGCATTTT
.,few,TRBV7-2,TRBJ1-2,CASSFPGVFSYGYTF,TGTGCCAGCAGCTTCCCAGGGGTGTTTAGCTATGGCTACACCTTC
.,.,TRBV11-2,TRBJ1-1,CASSFKLGGFRNTEAFF,TGTGCCAGCAGCTTCAAATTAGGCGGTTTCAGGAACACTGAAGCTTTCTTT
TRBD1,few,TRBV15,TRBJ2-2,CATRARTGNTGELFF,TGTGCCACCCGAGCTAGGACAGGGAACACCGGGGAGCTGTTTTTT
.,few,TRBV7-2,TRBJ2-5,CASSSPSGLWETQYF,TGTGCCAGCAGTTCACCATCGGGACTTTGGGAGACCCAGTACTTC